The 27 T cell receptor beta chains presented below share a single source sample, sequenced in a study of shared clonotypes between healthy human individuals. The repertoire was sequenced with immunoSEQ multiplex PCR; TCRdb's copy has only in-frame clones and lacks some. This sample has approximately 2,000,000 clones; 93% occur once, and the top ten carry less than 2%. Naive CD8 cells lacked CD45RO, underwent positive selection for CCR7 and left out terminally differentiated effector memory CD45RA+ cells. Sequencing was done on a sample of naive CD8+ T cells from PBMCs. The receptors come from a man aged 18 to 35 in good health. Some clones in this sample may be carry-over from other donors' samples.

The chain has TRBV7-9 and TRBJ2-1; maybe TRBD1 (6 bases). V dropped 2 bases and J dropped 10 bases, with 12 bases sitting between them. The CDR3 length is 13 residues. In germline, CDR1 is SEHNR, CDR2 FQNEAQ (reference sequence). In DNA form, the CDR3 reads TGTGCCAGCAGCTTAACCCCCCAGGGGGAGCAGTTCTTC. Amino acids: CASSLTPQGEQFF. Based on the CDR3 plus reference TRBV7-9 and TRBJ2-1, the full variable domain is DTGVSQNPRHKITKRGQNVTFRCDPISEHNRLYWYRQTLGQGPEFLTYFQNEAQLEKSRLLSDRFSAERPKGSFSTLEIQRTEQGDSAMYLCASSLTPQGEQFFGPGTRLTVL.

The rearrangement uses TRBV11-3 and TRBJ2-2; D might be TRBD2 (5 bases). The V end lost 6 bases, the J end lost 4 bases, and 12 bases lay between the germline ends. In germline, CDR1 is SGHNT, CDR2 YENEEA. This CDR3 is 14 amino acids long. The CDR3 DNA sequence: TGTGCCAGCAGTATACGCGGAGGCACCGGGGAGCTGTTTTTT. Amino acid sequence: CASSIRGGTGELFF.

This clone appeared a single time. This chain uses TRBV7-3 with TRBJ2-1; 15 bases map to TRBD2. V gave up 4 bases and J gave up 10 bases; unmatched junction bases: 5. This CDR3 contains 15 residues. Germline V CDR1 and CDR2: SGHTA, FQGTGA. CDR3 nucleotides: TGTGCCAGCAGCTCCGAGGGACTAGCGGGAGGAGAGCAGTTCTTC. Amino acid sequence: CASSSEGLAGGEQFF.

A single count supports this clone. CDR3 residues: CASSQFRPQGSPLHF. In nucleotides, the CDR3 is TGCGCCAGCAGCCAGTTTAGACCGCAGGGGTCACCCCTCCACTTT. The chain joins TRBV4-1 to TRBJ1-6; TRBD1 is a possible D gene (6 bases). Trimming removed 3 bases at V and 10 bases at J, with 16 bases between. This CDR3 has 15 amino acids. Germline V CDR1 and CDR2: MGHRA, YSYEKL.

The J gene is TRBJ2-5, the V gene TRBV5-6; D is undetermined. The germline gives CDR1 SGHDT, CDR2 YYEEEE. CDR3 length equals 15 residues. Trimming stripped 2 bases from V and 5 bases from J, with 16 bases between. The CDR3 loop is CASSLQNVIIETQYF. The CDR3 nucleotides are TGTGCCAGCAGCTTACAGAATGTAATAATCGAGACCCAGTACTTC.

The chain employs TRBV7-8 and TRBJ2-7; TRBD2 matches at 7 bases. The CDR3 length is 14 residues. CDR1 is SGHVS and CDR2 is FQNEAQ in the germline V gene. V trimming: 4 bases; J trimming: 4 bases; junction bases outside the gene matches: 7. The CDR3 spells CASSSGGAKYEQYF. CDR3 bases: TGTGCCAGCAGCTCGGGGGGAGCCAAGTACGAGCAGTACTTC.

The chain joins TRBV27 to TRBJ1-5; D remains unclear. The CDR3 extends over 15 amino acids. With 0 bases removed from V and 5 bases from J, the gap between germline ends came to 11 bases. Germline lookup yields CDR1 MNHEY and CDR2 SMNVEV (reference sequence). The DNA for the CDR3 is TGTGCCAGCAGTTTATCGGAGGGTACTCATCAGCCCCAGCATTTT. Residues: CASSLSEGTHQPQHF.

This chain connects TRBV11-2 to TRBJ2-7, with TRBD2 identical over 12 bases. The CDR3 covers 13 residues. Unmatched junction bases numbered 2, after V lost 10 bases and J lost 1 base. Germline CDR1 SGHAT, CDR2 FQNNGV. CDR3 residues: CATGLAGSYEQYF. CDR3 bases: TGTGCCACCGGACTAGCGGGATCCTACGAGCAGTACTTC.

This clone was observed once. The rearrangement uses TRBV29-1 and TRBJ2-1, with TRBD2 identical over 15 bases. This CDR3 has 17 amino acids. The V segment lost 6 bases and the J segment 5 bases; nucleotides outside the gene matches: 11. Germline V gene lookup returns CDR1 SQVTM and CDR2 ANQGSEA. Written as DNA, the CDR3 is TGCAGCGTGGAAAGAGGACTAGCGGGAGGGAATAACAATGAGCAGTTCTTC. Protein product: CSVERGLAGGNNNEQFF.

The chain joins TRBV27 to TRBJ2-1, with D uncertain. V lost 4 bases, J lost 9 bases, and 7 bases lay in between. Germline V lookup: CDR1 MNHEY, CDR2 SMNVEV (reference sequence). The CDR3 totals 11 residues. The DNA of the CDR3 is TGTGCCAGCAGTTCCAGCCGTGAGCAGTTCTTC. Amino acid sequence: CASSSSREQFF.

The chain employs TRBV28 and TRBJ2-7; D unresolved. With 5 bases removed from V and 0 bases from J, the gap between germline ends came to 14 bases. This CDR3 has 15 residues. CDR1 and CDR2 (germline): MDHEN, SYDVKM. CDR3 DNA sequence: TGTGCCAGCAGTACACGACACAAGGTCTCCTACGAGCAGTACTTC. Its protein product is CASSTRHKVSYEQYF.

This chain uses TRBV9 with TRBJ2-3; 11 bases are a match to TRBD1. Germline lookup yields CDR1 SGDLS and CDR2 YYNGEE. The length of the CDR3 is 17 residues. The V and J ends lost 4 bases and 1 base, in that order; junction bases with no gene match: 8. The CDR3 DNA is TGTGCCAGCAGCTCTAGGACAGGGGGCGCCCGCACAGATACGCAGTATTTT. As protein: CASSSRTGGARTDTQYF. The entire variable domain, with the rest obtained from reference TRBV9 and TRBJ2-3, is as follows: DSGVTQTPKHLITATGQRVTLRCSPRSGDLSVYWYQQSLDQGLQFLIQYYNGEERAKGNILERFSAQQFPDLHSELNLSSLELGDSALYFCASSSRTGGARTDTQYFGPGTRLTVL.

V gene TRBV6-6 combines with J gene TRBJ2-7; 9 bases line up with TRBD2. Germline V lookup: CDR1 MNHNY, CDR2 SVGAGI (reference sequence). J gave up 4 bases and V 1 base, and 8 bases lay outside the gene matches. This CDR3 is built from 16 residues. CDR3 region: CASSYFSGSAGYEQYF. The CDR3 bases are TGTGCCAGCAGTTACTTTAGCGGGAGCGCTGGTTACGAGCAGTACTTC.

J is TRBJ1-2 and V is TRBV28, with D possibly being TRBD1 (6 bases). This CDR3 comprises 17 residues. The germline CDR1 and CDR2 sequences are MDHEN and SYDVKM. The ends were cut back, 5 bases at V and 0 bases at J, with 19 bases in the middle. The DNA for the CDR3 is TGTGCCAGCAGTCCCCGGGGACAACTTCCAGCTAACTATGGCTACACCTTC. Residues: CASSPRGQLPANYGYTF.

The rearrangement links TRBV27 to TRBJ2-7; 9 bases align to TRBD1. The ends lost 4 bases at V and 4 bases at J; junction bases unmatched: 8. Germline values: CDR1 MNHEY, CDR2 SMNVEV (reference sequence). This CDR3 has 15 residues. The CDR3 nucleotides are TGTGCCAGCAGTTCGAAGGGACAGGGATCATACGAGCAGTACTTC. Amino acids: CASSSKGQGSYEQYF.

The V gene is TRBV18, the J gene TRBJ2-5; D is unclear. This CDR3 comprises 16 residues. Germline values: CDR1 KGHSH, CDR2 LQKENI. V lost 3 bases and J lost 0, with 14 bases in between. CDR3 bases: TGTGCCAGCTCACCCTCACCCACAAGGTACCAAGAGACCCAGTACTTC. Its protein product is CASSPSPTRYQETQYF.

This chain connects TRBV5-5 to TRBJ2-7; possible D gene TRBD2, 6 bases. V lost 8 bases to trimming and J lost 1 base, with 22 bases between them. The CDR3 sequence is 16 residues long. Germline V gene lookup returns CDR1 SGHKS and CDR2 YYEKEE (reference sequence). CDR3 in amino acids: CARRLCCGIGSYEQYF. The CDR3 bases are TGTGCCAGAAGGCTCTGTTGCGGGATAGGGTCCTACGAGCAGTACTTC.

With respect to this clone: This sample includes further DNA sequences coding for the same CDR3. The chain combines TRBV9 with TRBJ2-1, with TRBD2 matching over 7 bases. With 0 bases clipped from V and 2 bases from J, the junction kept 5 bases outside the gene matches. This CDR3 region has 16 residues. Germline V gene sequence: CDR1 SGDLS, CDR2 YYNGEE. The CDR3 protein is CASSVAGGPPYNEQFF. For the CDR3, the DNA is TGTGCCAGCAGCGTAGCGGGAGGCCCCCCCTACAATGAGCAGTTCTTC. The full variable domain, in which reference TRBV9 and TRBJ2-1 provide the parts outside the CDR3, is DSGVTQTPKHLITATGQRVTLRCSPRSGDLSVYWYQQSLDQGLQFLIQYYNGEERAKGNILERFSAQQFPDLHSELNLSSLELGDSALYFCASSVAGGPPYNEQFFGPGTRLTVL.

The genes are TRBV6-5 and TRBJ2-3; TRBD1 might be the D (5 bases). This CDR3 contains 15 residues. Germline CDR1 reads MNHEY; CDR2 reads SVGAGI. V lost 3 bases and J 3 bases, leaving 13 bases between the germline ends. CDR3 nucleotide sequence: TGTGCCAGCAGTTATTTTCCAGGGCCAACAGATACGCAGTATTTT. This translates into CASSYFPGPTDTQYF.

V and J are TRBV11-2 and TRBJ2-1, with no clear D. The CDR3 is made up of 13 amino acids. Trimming removed 2 bases at V and 9 bases at J, with 11 bases between. Germline values: CDR1 SGHAT, CDR2 FQNNGV. CDR3 DNA sequence: TGTGCCAGCAGCTTATTGCCTGCGAGTGAGCAGTTCTTC. This translates into CASSLLPASEQFF.

The V and J genes are TRBV2 and TRBJ2-7; 7 bases align to TRBD1. Losses at the gene ends were 4 bases for V and 2 bases for J; bases not matched to a gene: 23. CDR3 length equals 20 residues. Germline V gene data show CDR1 as SNHLY and CDR2 as FYNNEI. As DNA, the CDR3 is TGTGCCAGCAGTGTTCAATTACGAGGCGAGGGACAGCGGAGGCCCTACGAGCAGTACTTC. Translation: CASSVQLRGEGQRRPYEQYF. Full variable domain (missing parts from reference TRBV2 and TRBJ2-7): EPEVTQTPSHQVTQMGQEVILRCVPISNHLYFYWYRQILGQKVEFLVSFYNNEISEKSEIFDDQFSVERPDGSNFTLKIRSTKLEDSAMYFCASSVQLRGEGQRRPYEQYFGPGTRLTVT.

This chain connects TRBV19 to TRBJ1-4, with D possibly matching TRBD1 (5 bases). With 6 bases removed from V and 12 bases from J, the gap between germline ends came to 17 bases. The CDR3 is 13 residues long. Germline V gene lookup returns CDR1 LNHDA and CDR2 SQIVND (reference sequence). The chain's CDR3 is CASRHRTSPELFF. The CDR3 DNA is TGTGCCAGTAGGCATCGGACATCTCCGGAACTGTTTTTT.

A single count supports this clone. V is TRBV7-3 and J is TRBJ2-5; unclear D gene. This CDR3 comprises 13 residues. V dropped 0 bases and J dropped 5 bases, with 7 bases sitting between them. The V gene's germline CDR1 is SGHTA and CDR2 FQGTGA. The CDR3 loop is CASSLTVEETQYF. The CDR3 region has the DNA TGTGCCAGCAGCTTAACGGTAGAGGAGACCCAGTACTTC.

The chain is built from TRBV29-1 and TRBJ1-1; D is ambiguous. The CDR3 length is 14 residues. Germline-derived CDR1 and CDR2 are SQVTM and ANQGSEA. Between the trimmed V and J ends, which lost 2 bases and 0 bases, there was a span of 10 bases. CDR3 in amino acids: CSVETPYMNTEAFF. The CDR3 nucleotides are TGCAGCGTTGAAACCCCCTACATGAACACTGAAGCTTTCTTT.

This chain connects TRBV18 to TRBJ1-5, with D perhaps matching TRBD1 (6 bases). Trimming pared 2 bases from V and 3 bases from J, leaving 11 bases between. The CDR3 has 15 residues. Germline CDR1 and CDR2: KGHSH and LQKENI. Written as DNA, the CDR3 is TGTGCCAGCTCACCAGACAGGTTCTCCAATCAGCCCCAGCATTTT. Protein product: CASSPDRFSNQPQHF.

The genes are TRBV27 and TRBJ2-5; TRBD1 matches at 8 bases. This CDR3 contains 15 residues. J lost 5 bases, V lost 7 bases, and 12 bases had no gene match. CDR1 and CDR2 (germline): MNHEY, SMNVEV (reference sequence). The CDR3 spells CASKLEDRDGETQYF. As DNA, the CDR3 is TGTGCCAGCAAACTGGAGGACAGGGACGGGGAGACCCAGTACTTC.

The chain has TRBV9 and TRBJ2-7, with 7 bases that match TRBD1. The trim removed 4 bases at V and 5 bases at J, leaving 6 bases unmatched. Germline V CDR1 and CDR2: SGDLS, YYNGEE. This CDR3 has 13 amino acids. CDR3 sequence: CASSPRQGHEQYF. The DNA of the CDR3 is TGTGCCAGCAGCCCCCGACAGGGTCACGAGCAGTACTTC.